The 22 T cell receptor beta chains reported below all come from one sample, sequenced in a study of STAT3 mutations in large granular lymphocyte leukemia. General study results and limits: Every T-cell large granular lymphocyte leukemia patient had at least one immunodominant TCR beta clonotype.

Generated by immunoSEQ multiplex PCR, the TCRdb table keeps only in-frame clones and is missing some. The sample lists under 20,000 clones, around nine tenths occurring once. No antigen is known for these receptors. The sample comprised peripheral blood mononuclear cells. These receptors were collected from a woman in her forties or fifties with T-cell large granular lymphocyte leukemia. Some clones in this sample may be carry-over from other donors' samples.

The gene calls are TRBV5-6 and TRBJ1-1; weak D call: TRBD1 (6 bases). The V and J ends lost 4 bases and 11 bases respectively, with 27 bases between them. Germline V gene data show CDR1 as SGHDT and CDR2 as YYEEEE. The CDR3 extends over 16 amino acids. The CDR3 region has the DNA TGTGCCAGCAGCGGTTGGAAGTCATGGGGGGCCTCCTCGGCTTTCTTT. This codes for CASSGWKSWGASSAFF.

This chain connects TRBV7-9 to TRBJ1-2; D remains ambiguous. In germline, CDR1 is SEHNR, CDR2 FQNEAQ (reference sequence). This CDR3 contains 14 residues. V was shortened by 2 bases and J by 4 bases, with 11 bases between the two germline ends. CDR3 DNA: TGTGCCAGCAGCTTATTGGCGGATACCTATGGCTACACCTTC. Its protein product is CASSLLADTYGYTF.

The chain is built from TRBV5-6 and TRBJ1-1; D call uncertain. The germline V gene encodes CDR1 SGHDT and CDR2 YYEEEE. CDR3 length equals 16 residues. The V gene lost 4 bases and the J gene lost 1 base, with 17 bases spanning the gap. CDR3 protein: CASSTHPWRRNTEAFF. CDR3 nucleotide sequence: TGTGCCAGCAGCACCCACCCTTGGCGCAGGAACACTGAAGCTTTCTTT.

Here the CDR3 DNA reads TGTGCCAGCAGCACCTTGCTAGCGGGAGGGCCAAATGAGCAGTTCTTC. Its protein product is CASSTLLAGGPNEQFF. This chain uses TRBV9 with TRBJ2-1; 12 positions match TRBD2. Germline values: CDR1 SGDLS, CDR2 YYNGEE. J was trimmed by 7 bases and V by 4 bases; bases with no gene match: 9. The CDR3 runs 16 residues.

The rearrangement links TRBV6-5 to TRBJ1-3, with D possibly being TRBD1 (5 bases). The germline gives CDR1 MNHEY, CDR2 SVGAGI. CDR3 size: 15 residues. V gave up 5 bases and J gave up 0 bases, with 11 bases separating them. The chain's CDR3 is CASSGGPNSGNTIYF. In DNA form, the CDR3 reads TGTGCCAGCAGTGGGGGTCCGAACTCTGGAAACACCATATATTTT.

This chain links TRBV28 with TRBJ1-1; D is unclear. CDR1 is MDHEN and CDR2 is SYDVKM in the germline V gene. The V end lost 7 bases, the J end lost 1 base, and 16 bases lay between the germline ends. There are 15 residues in the CDR3. CDR3 bases: TGTGCCAGCACCTCCTCGGGGAACGGGAACACTGAAGCTTTCTTT. Amino acid sequence: CASTSSGNGNTEAFF. The whole variable domain, filled in from reference TRBV28 and TRBJ1-1, reads DVKVTQSSRYLVKRTGEKVFLECVQDMDHENMFWYRQDPGLGLRLIYFSYDVKMKEKGDIPEGYSVSREKKERFSLILESASTNQTSMYLCASTSSGNGNTEAFFGQGTRLTVV.

The gene calls are TRBV5-6 and TRBJ1-1; D is undetermined. Trimming left V 0 bases short and J 4 bases short, with 7 bases between. There are 13 residues in the CDR3. Germline V gene data show CDR1 as SGHDT and CDR2 as YYEEEE. This CDR3 is CASSLASVTEAFF. CDR3 in DNA: TGTGCCAGCAGCTTGGCTTCCGTCACTGAAGCTTTCTTT.

The V gene is TRBV28, the J gene TRBJ1-2, with a tentative D call TRBD1 (5 bases). The V end was cut by 3 bases, the J end by 5 bases, with 16 bases between. The germline CDR1 and CDR2 sequences are MDHEN and SYDVKM. This CDR3 is 15 amino acids long. DNA of the CDR3: TGTGCCAGCAGTTTGATGAGGGGCAGCAAGTATGGCTACACCTTC. Its protein product is CASSLMRGSKYGYTF.

This chain joins TRBV7-9 and TRBJ2-7, with 7 bases that match TRBD1. The length of the CDR3 is 12 residues. V trimming: 5 bases; J trimming: 6 bases; junction bases outside the gene matches: 4. Germline V lookup: CDR1 SEHNR, CDR2 FQNEAQ (reference sequence). As DNA, the CDR3 is TGTGCCAGCAGCCTGACAGGGCCCGAGCAGTACTTC. It translates to CASSLTGPEQYF.

V usage is TRBV10-2 and J usage is TRBJ2-5, with 11 bases fitting TRBD2. The germline gives CDR1 WSHSY, CDR2 SAAADI. V lost 5 bases, J lost 2 bases, and 1 base stayed unmatched. CDR3 length: 14 residues. The chain's CDR3 is CASSRLAGQETQYF. CDR3 bases: TGCGCCAGCAGTCGACTAGCGGGGCAAGAGACCCAGTACTTC.

J is TRBJ1-4 and V is TRBV7-9; D ambiguous. Deletions cut 4 bases from V and 3 bases from J, with 12 bases between. This CDR3 is built from 15 residues. Per germline, CDR1 SEHNR and CDR2 FQNEAQ (reference sequence). The CDR3 protein is CASSYPDFSNEKLFF. In nucleotides, the CDR3 is TGTGCCAGCAGCTACCCCGATTTCTCTAATGAAAAACTGTTTTTT.

The chain links TRBV5-4 to TRBJ2-7; D is undetermined. Trimming left V 0 bases short and J 3 bases short, with 7 bases between. Germline-derived CDR1 and CDR2 are SGHNT and YYREEE (reference sequence). The CDR3 extends over 13 amino acids. This chain's CDR3 is CASSLGQYYEQYF. The CDR3 nucleotides are TGTGCCAGCAGCTTGGGGCAGTACTACGAGCAGTACTTC.

The V call is TRBV30, the J call TRBJ2-6; TRBD1 might be the D (5 bases). Germline values: CDR1 GTSNPN, CDR2 SVGIG (reference sequence). V was shortened by 4 bases and J by 0 bases, with 19 bases between the two germline ends. The CDR3 loop spans 18 amino acids. The CDR3 DNA reads as TGTGCCTGGAAAGCTAGGGGCTGGAGCATCTCTGGGGCCAACGTCCTGACTTTC. Translated, it gives CAWKARGWSISGANVLTF.

The J gene is TRBJ1-4, the V gene TRBV5-5, with 11 positions matching TRBD1. Losses at the gene ends were 1 base for V and 8 bases for J; bases not matched to a gene: 10. CDR1 is SGHKS and CDR2 is YYEKEE in the germline V gene (reference sequence). The CDR3 has 17 residues. Here the CDR3 DNA reads TGTGCCAGCAGCTTGACCCATGGACAGGGGGCAGGAGAAAAACTGTTTTTT. Translated, it gives CASSLTHGQGAGEKLFF.

This chain connects TRBV5-1 to TRBJ2-7; 9 nucleotides align to TRBD1. The germline gives CDR1 SGHRS, CDR2 YFSETQ. J gave up 5 bases and V 4 bases, and 7 bases lay outside the gene matches. The CDR3 sequence is 14 residues long. CDR3 sequence reads: CASSPRQGGHEQYF. The CDR3 DNA follows: TGCGCCAGCAGCCCTCGACAGGGGGGTCACGAGCAGTACTTC.

This chain joins TRBV6-6 and TRBJ1-1, with D possibly matching TRBD1 (5 bases). The ends were cut back, 4 bases at V and 4 bases at J, with 10 bases in the middle. This CDR3 is built from 13 residues. The germline CDR1 and CDR2 sequences are MNHNY and SVGAGI (reference sequence). CDR3 DNA sequence: TGTGCCAGCAGTTTATCAGGGTCCACTGAAGCTTTCTTT. Protein sequence: CASSLSGSTEAFF.

The chain links TRBV5-1 to TRBJ2-3, with D maybe TRBD1 (6 bases). V was clipped by 5 bases and J by 2 bases, with 12 bases between them. CDR1 SGHRS and CDR2 YFSETQ come from the germline V gene. This CDR3 has 14 amino acids. The CDR3 protein is CASRQGHSTDTQYF. The CDR3 DNA follows: TGCGCCAGCAGACAGGGCCACTCCACAGATACGCAGTATTTT.

This chain connects TRBV7-9 to TRBJ2-2; the match to TRBD2 covers 10 bases. CDR1 is SEHNR, CDR2 FQNEAQ, per germline (reference sequence). V shed 5 bases and J 1 base; nucleotides not matched to a gene: 4. The CDR3 is 16 amino acids. CDR3 coding DNA: TGTGCCAGCAGCGCCCCTAGCGGGGGGAACACCGGGGAGCTGTTTTTT. Translated: CASSAPSGGNTGELFF.

This chain links TRBV5-4 with TRBJ2-7; D is possibly TRBD1 (5 bases). Germline lookup yields CDR1 SGHNT and CDR2 YYREEE (reference sequence). V was shortened by 4 bases and J by 3 bases, with 14 bases between the two germline ends. The length of the CDR3 is 14 residues. The CDR3 DNA sequence: TGTGCCAGCAGCCAACAGACAGTTAGCTACGAGCAGTACTTC. It is translated as CASSQQTVSYEQYF.

DNA of the CDR3: TGTGCCAGCAGCCAAGACGGACGGCAGCCCCAGCATTTT. Translation gives CASSQDGRQPQHF. The chain joins TRBV14 to TRBJ1-5; D is ambiguous. From germline, CDR1 is SGHDN and CDR2 FVKESK. The CDR3 runs 13 residues. Trimming pared 0 bases from V and 7 bases from J, leaving 7 bases between.

The chain is built from TRBV5-1 and TRBJ1-5; TRBD1 matches 9 bases. There are 14 residues in the CDR3. Germline V gene lookup returns CDR1 SGHRS and CDR2 YFSETQ. V lost 4 bases and J lost 6; bases outside the gene matches: 5. The CDR3 DNA sequence: TGCGCCAGCAGCACCACAGGGGGCGGTCAGCCCCAGCATTTT. Its protein is CASSTTGGGQPQHF.

The genes are TRBV18 and TRBJ1-2; no definite D call. The germline V gene has CDR1 KGHSH and CDR2 LQKENI. The CDR3 covers 15 residues. Trimming removed 5 bases at V and 8 bases at J, with 21 bases between. The DNA of the CDR3 is TGTGCCAGCTCATCCAACGCGGGCCCGTCGTCGGGCTACACCTTC. Protein sequence: CASSSNAGPSSGYTF.